This is a list of T cell receptor beta chains from one sample in a study of cytomegalovirus exposure and HLA in healthy donors. The protocol was immunoSEQ multiplex PCR, while the TCRdb copy is restricted to in-frame clones and leaves out a portion. Of some 150,000 clones listed, about 80% are singletons. The sample was PBMCs. These TCRs come from a middle-aged man in good health and CMV-seronegative. CDR3s include the opening cysteine and the closing phenylalanine or tryptophan. A D gene is named only where the DNA matches it firmly. Clone size appears in some rows only: once, few, many, or a class for an expanded clone.

v_gene	j_gene	d_gene	abundance	CDR3aa	CDR3nt
TRBV4-2	TRBJ2-1	TRBD2	.	CASSQNPGTKRGEQFF	TGTGCCAGCAGCCAGAACCCGGGGACTAAACGCGGTGAGCAGTTCTTC
TRBV19	TRBJ2-2	TRBD2	.	CASSVAGGPTGELFF	TGTGCCAGTAGTGTCGCGGGAGGGCCCACCGGGGAGCTGTTTTTT
TRBV28	TRBJ1-5	TRBD1	.	CASSLSGQGYGRPQHF	TGTGCCAGCAGTCTCTCGGGACAGGGGTACGGGAGGCCCCAGCATTTT
TRBV4-3	TRBJ2-1	.	.	CASSPRGTMDEQFF	TGCGCCAGCAGCCCTAGGGGGACAATGGATGAGCAGTTCTTC
TRBV10-3	TRBJ1-1	TRBD1	.	CAISEFPGGTEAFF	TGTGCCATCAGTGAATTTCCAGGGGGCACTGAAGCTTTCTTT
TRBV6-1	TRBJ2-6	.	.	CASSGSGANGLTF	TGTGCCAGCAGTGGCTCTGGGGCCAACGGCCTGACTTTC
TRBV11-2	TRBJ1-2	.	.	CASSLGRDYTF	TGTGCCAGCAGCTTAGGGCGGGACTACACCTTC
TRBV7-9	TRBJ1-5	TRBD1	few	CASSSGQGAPNQPQHF	TGTGCCAGCAGCTCGGGACAGGGAGCCCCCAATCAGCCCCAGCATTTT
TRBV13	TRBJ2-7	TRBD1	.	CASSSGPGQFVEQYF	TGTGCCAGCAGCTCAGGGCCGGGACAGTTTGTCGAGCAGTACTTC
TRBV5-1	TRBJ2-3	.	.	CASTFSGTDTQYF	TGCGCCAGCACCTTCTCGGGCACAGATACGCAGTATTTT
TRBV14	TRBJ2-6	.	.	CASSQAGDGANVLTF	TGTGCCAGCAGCCAAGCAGGGGATGGGGCCAACGTCCTGACTTTC
TRBV19	TRBJ2-7	TRBD1	.	CASTGQSYEQYF	TGTGCCAGTACGGGACAGTCCTACGAGCAGTACTTC
TRBV2	TRBJ2-5	.	.	CASSGEVVETQYF	TGTGCCAGCAGTGGGGAGGTAGTGGAGACCCAGTACTTC
TRBV5-4	TRBJ1-2	TRBD1	.	CASSLLTGGNGYTF	TGTGCCAGCAGCTTGTTGACAGGGGGCAATGGCTACACCTTC
TRBV13	TRBJ2-7	TRBD1	.	CASSLRDRVYEQYF	TGTGCCAGCAGCTTAAGGGACAGGGTCTACGAGCAGTACTTC
TRBV27	TRBJ2-1	TRBD2	.	CASSLSAAGSVNEQFF	TGTGCCAGCAGTTTATCAGCAGCGGGAAGCGTCAATGAGCAGTTCTTC
TRBV27	TRBJ2-7	.	.	CASRSLTITYEQYF	TGTGCCAGCAGAAGTTTGACTATCACTTACGAGCAGTACTTC
TRBV30	TRBJ1-4	.	.	CAWSVRGEKLFF	TGTGCCTGGAGTGTACGGGGGGAAAAACTGTTTTTT
TRBV5-6	TRBJ2-3	.	few	CASSRVDFSVSTDTQYF	TGTGCCAGCAGCCGGGTGGATTTTAGCGTCAGCACAGATACGCAGTATTTT
TRBV4-2	TRBJ1-4	.	once	CASSQEQGRLEKLFF	TGTGCCAGCAGCCAAGAGCAGGGCCGGCTTGAAAAACTGTTTTTT
TRBV7-9	TRBJ1-2	.	few	CASSIIRAGYYGYTF	TGTGCCAGCAGCATTATTAGGGCGGGATACTATGGCTACACCTTC
TRBV5-1	TRBJ2-1	TRBD1	once	CASSFLQGGEQFF	TGCGCCAGCAGCTTTCTACAGGGGGGTGAGCAGTTCTTC